A single T cell receptor (beta chain) is shown here with its context. A read error may produce the germline difference seen at one junction end. TCRbeta libraries were built with three rounds of nested PCR, modified from ARM-PCR. TCRdb reprocessed the multiplex PCR reads via MiXCR and lists one record per CDR3 protein. The table records fewer than 130,000 distinct CDR3 sequences, about 80% of them present only once. The germline gives CDR1 MNHEY, CDR2 SVGAGI. This CDR3 spans 12 amino acids. The sample originates from a study of tumor and adjacent non-tumor tissue in lung cancer. No cell sorting was done before RNA was extracted from the tissue.

This TCR derives from a man aged 65 to 79 with non-small cell lung cancer. The V gene is TRBV6-5, the J gene TRBJ2-7; D is possibly TRBD2 (5 bases). The specimen was lung tumor tissue. DNA of the CDR3: TGTACCAGCACCAGAGGCGGGTACGAGCAGTACTTC. The encoded protein is CTSTRGGYEQYF.